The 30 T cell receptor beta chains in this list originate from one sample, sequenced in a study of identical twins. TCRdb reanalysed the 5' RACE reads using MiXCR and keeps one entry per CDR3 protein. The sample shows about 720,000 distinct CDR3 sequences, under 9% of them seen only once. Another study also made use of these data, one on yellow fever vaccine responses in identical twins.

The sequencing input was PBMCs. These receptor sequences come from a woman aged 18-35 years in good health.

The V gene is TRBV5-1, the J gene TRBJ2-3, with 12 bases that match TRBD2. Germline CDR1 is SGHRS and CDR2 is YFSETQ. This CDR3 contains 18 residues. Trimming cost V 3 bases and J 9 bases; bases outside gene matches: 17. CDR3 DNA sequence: TGCGCCAGCAGCTCAGAACCCACTAGCGGGGGGTCAACCGGGACGCAGTATTTT. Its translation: CASSSEPTSGGSTGTQYF. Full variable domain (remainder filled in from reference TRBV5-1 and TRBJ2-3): KAGVTQTPRYLIKTRGQQVTLSCSPISGHRSVSWYQQTPGQGLQFLFEYFSETQRNKGNFPGRFSGRQFSNSRSEMNVSTLELGDSALYLCASSSEPTSGGSTGTQYFGPGTRLTVL.

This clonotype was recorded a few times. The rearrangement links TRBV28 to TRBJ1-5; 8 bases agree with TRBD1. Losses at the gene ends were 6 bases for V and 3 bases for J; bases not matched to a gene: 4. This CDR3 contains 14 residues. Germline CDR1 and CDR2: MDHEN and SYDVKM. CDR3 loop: CASRLGQVNQPQHF. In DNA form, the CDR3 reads TGTGCCAGCAGGTTGGGACAGGTCAATCAGCCCCAGCATTTT.

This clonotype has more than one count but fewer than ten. The CDR3 here is CASSVGASGSFEQFF. In DNA, the CDR3 is TGTGCCAGCAGCGTAGGGGCTAGCGGGAGCTTCGAGCAGTTCTTC. The chain combines TRBV9 with TRBJ2-1, with TRBD2 identical over 10 bases. Trimming cost V 0 bases and J 10 bases; bases outside gene matches: 7. Germline CDR1 reads SGDLS; CDR2 reads YYNGEE. The CDR3 covers 15 residues.

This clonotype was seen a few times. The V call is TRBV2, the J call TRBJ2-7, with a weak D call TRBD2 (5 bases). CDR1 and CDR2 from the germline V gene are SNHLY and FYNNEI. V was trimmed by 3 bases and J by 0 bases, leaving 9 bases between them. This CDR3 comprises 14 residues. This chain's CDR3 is CASSERVSSYEQYF. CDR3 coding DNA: TGTGCCAGCAGTGAGAGGGTGAGCTCCTACGAGCAGTACTTC.

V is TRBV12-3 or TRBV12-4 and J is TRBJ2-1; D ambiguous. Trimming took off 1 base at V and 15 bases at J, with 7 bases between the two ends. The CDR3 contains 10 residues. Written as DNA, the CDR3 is TGTGCCAGCAGTTTAGGGAAGGTGTTCTTC. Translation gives CASSLGKVFF.

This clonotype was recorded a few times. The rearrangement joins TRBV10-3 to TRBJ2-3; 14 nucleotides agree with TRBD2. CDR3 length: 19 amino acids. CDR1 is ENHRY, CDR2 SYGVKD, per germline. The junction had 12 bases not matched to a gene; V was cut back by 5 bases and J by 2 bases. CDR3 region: CAISYPGLAGESATDTQYF. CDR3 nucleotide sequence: TGTGCCATCAGTTATCCGGGACTAGCGGGAGAGAGCGCCACAGATACGCAGTATTTT.

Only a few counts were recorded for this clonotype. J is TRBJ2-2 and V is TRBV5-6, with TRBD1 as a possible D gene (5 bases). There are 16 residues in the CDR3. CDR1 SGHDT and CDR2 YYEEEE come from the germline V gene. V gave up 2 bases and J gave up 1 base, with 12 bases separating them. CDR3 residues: CASSFTGVVNTGELFF. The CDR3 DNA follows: TGTGCCAGCAGCTTTACAGGTGTGGTGAACACCGGGGAGCTGTTTTTT.

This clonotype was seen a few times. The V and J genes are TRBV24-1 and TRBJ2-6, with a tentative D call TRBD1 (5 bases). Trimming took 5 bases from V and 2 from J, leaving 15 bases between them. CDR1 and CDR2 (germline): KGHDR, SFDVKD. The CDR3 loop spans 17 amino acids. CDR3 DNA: TGTGCCACCAGTGGTACAGGACCCTATACTGGGGCCAACGTCCTGACTTTC. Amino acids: CATSGTGPYTGANVLTF.

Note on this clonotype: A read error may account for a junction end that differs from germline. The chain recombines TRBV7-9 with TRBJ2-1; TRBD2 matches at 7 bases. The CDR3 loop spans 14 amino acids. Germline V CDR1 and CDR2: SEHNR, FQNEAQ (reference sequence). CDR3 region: CASSLGGDYYEQFF. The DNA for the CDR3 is TGTGCCAGCAGCCTGGGGGGGGACTACTATGAGCAGTTCTTC.

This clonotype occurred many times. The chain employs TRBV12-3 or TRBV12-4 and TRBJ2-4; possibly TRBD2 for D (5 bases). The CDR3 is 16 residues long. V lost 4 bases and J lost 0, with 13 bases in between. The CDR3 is CASSYLGAVAKNIQYF. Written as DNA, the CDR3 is TGTGCCAGCAGTTATCTGGGAGCGGTAGCCAAAAACATTCAGTACTTC.

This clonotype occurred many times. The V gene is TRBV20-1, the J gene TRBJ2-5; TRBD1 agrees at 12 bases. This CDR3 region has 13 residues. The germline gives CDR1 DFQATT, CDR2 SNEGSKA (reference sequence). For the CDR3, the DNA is TGCAGGCAAGGGACAGGGGGCGAGGAGACCCAGTACTTC. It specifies CRQGTGGEETQYF.

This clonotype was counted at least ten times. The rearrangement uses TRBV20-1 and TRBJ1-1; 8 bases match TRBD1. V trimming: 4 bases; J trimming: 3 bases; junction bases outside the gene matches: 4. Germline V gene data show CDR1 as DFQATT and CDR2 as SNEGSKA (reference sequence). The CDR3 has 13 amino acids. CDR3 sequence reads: CSAKDRVDTEAFF. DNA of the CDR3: TGCAGTGCTAAGGACAGGGTGGACACTGAAGCTTTCTTT.

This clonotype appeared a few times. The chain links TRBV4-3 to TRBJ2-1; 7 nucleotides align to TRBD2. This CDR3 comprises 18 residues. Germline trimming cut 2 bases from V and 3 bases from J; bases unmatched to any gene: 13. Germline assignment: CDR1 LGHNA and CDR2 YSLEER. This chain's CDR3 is CASSQYGQGRGFYNEQFF. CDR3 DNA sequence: TGCGCCAGCAGCCAATACGGACAAGGGAGGGGATTCTACAATGAGCAGTTCTTC.

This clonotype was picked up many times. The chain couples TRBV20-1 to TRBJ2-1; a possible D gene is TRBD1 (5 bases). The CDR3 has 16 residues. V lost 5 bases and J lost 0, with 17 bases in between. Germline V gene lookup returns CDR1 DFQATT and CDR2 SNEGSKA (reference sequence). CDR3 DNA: TGCAGTGCTCCCAGACAGCTTCCGAGCTCCTACAATGAGCAGTTCTTC. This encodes CSAPRQLPSSYNEQFF.

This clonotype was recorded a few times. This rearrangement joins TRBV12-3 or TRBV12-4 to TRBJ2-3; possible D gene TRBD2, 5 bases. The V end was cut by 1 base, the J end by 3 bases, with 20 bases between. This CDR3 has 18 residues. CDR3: CASSLVLGVARMTDTQYF. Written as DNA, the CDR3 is TGTGCCAGCAGTTTAGTTCTCGGGGTAGCCCGGATGACAGATACGCAGTATTTT.

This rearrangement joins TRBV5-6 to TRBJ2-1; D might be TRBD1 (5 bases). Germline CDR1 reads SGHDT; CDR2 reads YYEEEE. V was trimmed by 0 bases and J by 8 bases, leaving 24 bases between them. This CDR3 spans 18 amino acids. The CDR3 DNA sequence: TGTGCCAGCAGCTTGGCTGGATTCTGGGGCGTGAGCGCCGATGAGCAGTTCTTC. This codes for CASSLAGFWGVSADEQFF.

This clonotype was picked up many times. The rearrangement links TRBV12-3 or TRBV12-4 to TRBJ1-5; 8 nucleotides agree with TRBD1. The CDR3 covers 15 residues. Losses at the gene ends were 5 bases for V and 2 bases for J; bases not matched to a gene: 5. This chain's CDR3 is CASSLTGARNQPQHF. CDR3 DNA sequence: TGTGCCAGCAGTCTGACAGGGGCCCGCAATCAGCCCCAGCATTTT.

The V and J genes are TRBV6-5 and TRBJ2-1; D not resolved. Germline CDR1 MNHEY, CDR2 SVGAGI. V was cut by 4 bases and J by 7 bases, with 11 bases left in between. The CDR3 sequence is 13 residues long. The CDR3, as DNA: TGTGCCAGCAGTTGGGCCGTGGAGAATGAGCAGTTCTTC. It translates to CASSWAVENEQFF.

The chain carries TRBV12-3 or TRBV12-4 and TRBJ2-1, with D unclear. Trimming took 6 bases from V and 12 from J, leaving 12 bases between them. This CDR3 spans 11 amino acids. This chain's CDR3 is CASRNPVRQFF. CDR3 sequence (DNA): TGTGCCAGCAGGAACCCCGTTCGGCAGTTCTTC.

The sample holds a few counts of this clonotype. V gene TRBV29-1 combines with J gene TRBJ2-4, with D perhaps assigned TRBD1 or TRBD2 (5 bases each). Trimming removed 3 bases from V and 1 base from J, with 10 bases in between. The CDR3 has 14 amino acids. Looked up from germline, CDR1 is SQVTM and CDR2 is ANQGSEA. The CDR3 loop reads CSVEGREAKNIQYF. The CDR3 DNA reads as TGCAGCGTTGAGGGCAGGGAGGCCAAAAACATTCAGTACTTC.

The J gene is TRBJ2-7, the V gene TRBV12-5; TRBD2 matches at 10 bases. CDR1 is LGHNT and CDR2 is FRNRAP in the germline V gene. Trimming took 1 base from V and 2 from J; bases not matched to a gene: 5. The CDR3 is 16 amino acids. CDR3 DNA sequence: TGTGCTAGTGGTTTGGCGAGCGGGAGGGCGCCCTACGAGCAGTACTTC. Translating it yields CASGLASGRAPYEQYF.

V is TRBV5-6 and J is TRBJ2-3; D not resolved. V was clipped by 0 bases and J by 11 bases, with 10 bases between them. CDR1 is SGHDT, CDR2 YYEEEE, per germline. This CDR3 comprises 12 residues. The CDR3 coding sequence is TGTGCCAGCAGCTTGGCGGTGGGGTTGCAGTATTTT. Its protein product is CASSLAVGLQYF. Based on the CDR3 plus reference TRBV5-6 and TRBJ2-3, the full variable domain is DAGVTQSPTHLIKTRGQQVTLRCSPKSGHDTVSWYQQALGQGPQFIFQYYEEEERQRGNFPDRFSGHQFPNYSSELNVNALLLGDSALYLCASSLAVGLQYFGPGTRLTVL.

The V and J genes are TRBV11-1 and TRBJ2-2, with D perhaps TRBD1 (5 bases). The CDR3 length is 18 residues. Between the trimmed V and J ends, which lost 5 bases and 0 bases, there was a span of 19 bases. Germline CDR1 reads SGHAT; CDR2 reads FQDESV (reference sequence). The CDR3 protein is CASSPRTTLPANTGELFF. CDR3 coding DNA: TGTGCCAGCAGCCCTCGGACAACCTTACCTGCGAACACCGGGGAGCTGTTTTTT.

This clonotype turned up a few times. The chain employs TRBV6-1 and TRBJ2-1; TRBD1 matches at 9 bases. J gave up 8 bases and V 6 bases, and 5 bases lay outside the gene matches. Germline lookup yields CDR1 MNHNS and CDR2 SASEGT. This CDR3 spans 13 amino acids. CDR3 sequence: CASSGTGSHEQFF. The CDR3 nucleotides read TGTGCCAGCAGCGGGACAGGGTCCCATGAGCAGTTCTTC.

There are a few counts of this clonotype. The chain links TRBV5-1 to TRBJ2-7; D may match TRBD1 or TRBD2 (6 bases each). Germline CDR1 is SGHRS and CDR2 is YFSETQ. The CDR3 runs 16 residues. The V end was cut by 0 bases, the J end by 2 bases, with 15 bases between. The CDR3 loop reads CASSLVPGGGPYEQYF. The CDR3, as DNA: TGCGCCAGCAGCTTGGTACCCGGGGGCGGTCCCTACGAGCAGTACTTC.

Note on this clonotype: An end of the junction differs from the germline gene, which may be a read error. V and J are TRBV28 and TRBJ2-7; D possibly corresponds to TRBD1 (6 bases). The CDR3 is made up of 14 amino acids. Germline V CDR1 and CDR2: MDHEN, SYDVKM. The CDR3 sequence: CASSLQGSSFEQYF. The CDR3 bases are TGTGCCAGCAGTTTGCAGGGGAGCTCCTTCGAGCAGTACTTC.

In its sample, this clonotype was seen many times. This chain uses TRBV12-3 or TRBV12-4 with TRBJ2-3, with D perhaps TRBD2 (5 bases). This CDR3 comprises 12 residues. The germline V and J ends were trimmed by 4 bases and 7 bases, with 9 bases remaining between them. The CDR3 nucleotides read TGTGCCAGCAGTTCCGACTATTATACGCAGTATTTT. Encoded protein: CASSSDYYTQYF.

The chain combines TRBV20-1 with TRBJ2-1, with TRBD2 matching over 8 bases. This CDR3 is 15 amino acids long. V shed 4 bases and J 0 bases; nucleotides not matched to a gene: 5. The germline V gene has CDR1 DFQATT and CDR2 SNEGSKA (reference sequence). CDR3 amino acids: CSAILLAASYNEQFF. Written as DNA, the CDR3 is TGCAGTGCTATTTTACTAGCGGCCTCCTACAATGAGCAGTTCTTC.

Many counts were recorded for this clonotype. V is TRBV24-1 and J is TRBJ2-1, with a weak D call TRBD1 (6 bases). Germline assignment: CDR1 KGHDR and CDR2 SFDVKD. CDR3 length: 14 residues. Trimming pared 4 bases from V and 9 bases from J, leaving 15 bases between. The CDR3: CATSETGLSSEQFF. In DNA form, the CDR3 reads TGTGCCACCAGTGAAACAGGGTTGTCGAGTGAGCAGTTCTTC.

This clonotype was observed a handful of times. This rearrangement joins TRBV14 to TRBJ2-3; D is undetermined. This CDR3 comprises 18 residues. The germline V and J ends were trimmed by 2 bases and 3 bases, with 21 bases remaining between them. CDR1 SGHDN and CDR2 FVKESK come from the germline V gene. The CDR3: CASSQLLGQFGLTDTQYF. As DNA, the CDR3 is TGTGCCAGCAGCCAACTCCTCGGGCAGTTTGGTTTAACAGATACGCAGTATTTT.